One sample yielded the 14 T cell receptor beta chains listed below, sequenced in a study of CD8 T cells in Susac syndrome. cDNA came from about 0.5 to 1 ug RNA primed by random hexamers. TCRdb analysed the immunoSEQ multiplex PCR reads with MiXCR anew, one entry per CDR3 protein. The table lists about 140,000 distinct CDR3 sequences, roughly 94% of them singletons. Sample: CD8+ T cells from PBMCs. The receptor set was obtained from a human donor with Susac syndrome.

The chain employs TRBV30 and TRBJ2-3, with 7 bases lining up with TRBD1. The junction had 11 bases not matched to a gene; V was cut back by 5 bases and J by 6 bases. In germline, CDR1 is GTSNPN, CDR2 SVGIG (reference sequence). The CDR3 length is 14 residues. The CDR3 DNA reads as TGTGCCTGGCGTTGGACAGGAAGTTCCGATACGCAGTATTTT. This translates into CAWRWTGSSDTQYF.

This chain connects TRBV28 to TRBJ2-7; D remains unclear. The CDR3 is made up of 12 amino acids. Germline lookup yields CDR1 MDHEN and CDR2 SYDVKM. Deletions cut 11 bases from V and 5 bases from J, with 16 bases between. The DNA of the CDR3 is TGTGCCGCCCACACGACACCCGACGAGCAGTACTTC. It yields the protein CAAHTTPDEQYF.

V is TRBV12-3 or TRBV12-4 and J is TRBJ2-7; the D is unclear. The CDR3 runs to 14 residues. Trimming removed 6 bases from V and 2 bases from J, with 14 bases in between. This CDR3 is CASSYQVAAYEQYF. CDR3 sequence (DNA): TGTGCCAGCAGCTACCAGGTTGCTGCCTACGAGCAGTACTTC.

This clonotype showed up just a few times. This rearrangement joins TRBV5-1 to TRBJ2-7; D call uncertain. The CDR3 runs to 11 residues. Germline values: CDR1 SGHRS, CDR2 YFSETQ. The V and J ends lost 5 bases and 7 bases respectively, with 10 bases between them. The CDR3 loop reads CASRDPYEQYF. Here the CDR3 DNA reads TGCGCCAGCAGGGACCCTTATGAGCAGTACTTC.

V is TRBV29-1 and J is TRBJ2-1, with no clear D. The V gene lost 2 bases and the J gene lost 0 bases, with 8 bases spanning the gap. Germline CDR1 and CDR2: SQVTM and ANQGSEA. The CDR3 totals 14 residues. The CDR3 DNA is TGCAGCGTTGAATCCGTGGACTCCTACAATGAGCAGTTCTTC. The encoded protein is CSVESVDSYNEQFF.

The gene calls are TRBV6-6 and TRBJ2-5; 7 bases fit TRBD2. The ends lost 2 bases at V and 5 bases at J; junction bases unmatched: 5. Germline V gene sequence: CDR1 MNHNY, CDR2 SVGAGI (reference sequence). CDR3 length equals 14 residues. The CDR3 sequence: CASSYNTGGETQYF. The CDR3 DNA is TGTGCCAGCAGTTACAATACGGGAGGCGAGACCCAGTACTTC.

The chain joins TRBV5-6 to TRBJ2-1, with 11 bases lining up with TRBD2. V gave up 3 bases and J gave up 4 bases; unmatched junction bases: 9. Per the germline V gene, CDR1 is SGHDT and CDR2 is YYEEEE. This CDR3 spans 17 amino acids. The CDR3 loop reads CASSSETSGSVYNEQFF. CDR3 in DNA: TGTGCCAGCAGCTCTGAAACTAGCGGGAGTGTGTACAATGAGCAGTTCTTC. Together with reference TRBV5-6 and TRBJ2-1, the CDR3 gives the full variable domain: DAGVTQSPTHLIKTRGQQVTLRCSPKSGHDTVSWYQQALGQGPQFIFQYYEEEERQRGNFPDRFSGHQFPNYSSELNVNALLLGDSALYLCASSSETSGSVYNEQFFGPGTRLTVL.

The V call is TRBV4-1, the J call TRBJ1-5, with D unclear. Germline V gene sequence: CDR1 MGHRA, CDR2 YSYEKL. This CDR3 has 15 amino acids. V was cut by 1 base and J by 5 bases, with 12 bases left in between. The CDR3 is CASSQVTDADQPQHF. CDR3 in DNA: TGCGCCAGCAGCCAAGTTACGGACGCGGATCAGCCCCAGCATTTT.

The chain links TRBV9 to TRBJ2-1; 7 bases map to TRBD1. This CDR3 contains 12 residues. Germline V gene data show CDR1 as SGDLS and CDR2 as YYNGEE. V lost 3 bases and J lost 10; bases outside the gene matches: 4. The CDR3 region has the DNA TGTGCCAGCAGCGGCTGGACAGGCGAGCAGTTCTTC. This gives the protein CASSGWTGEQFF.

The CDR3 loop is CASSPTVEAEGDGTQYF. CDR3 nucleotide sequence: TGTGCCAGCTCACCAACGGTGGAGGCAGAGGGGGACGGGACCCAGTACTTC. This chain joins TRBV18 and TRBJ2-5; tentative D call: TRBD1 (6 bases). The CDR3 contains 17 residues. The V gene lost 2 bases and the J gene lost 7 bases, with 23 bases spanning the gap. CDR1 and CDR2 from the germline V gene are KGHSH and LQKENI.

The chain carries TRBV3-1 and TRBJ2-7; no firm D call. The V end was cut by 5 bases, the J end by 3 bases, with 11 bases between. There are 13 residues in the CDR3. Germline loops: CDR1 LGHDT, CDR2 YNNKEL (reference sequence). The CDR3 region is CASSGGVIYEQYF. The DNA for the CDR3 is TGTGCCAGCAGCGGCGGAGTAATCTACGAGCAGTACTTC.

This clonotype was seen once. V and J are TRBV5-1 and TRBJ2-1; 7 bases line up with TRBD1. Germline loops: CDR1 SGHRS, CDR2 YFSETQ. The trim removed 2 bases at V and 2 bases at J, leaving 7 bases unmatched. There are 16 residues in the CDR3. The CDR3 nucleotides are TGCGCCAGCAGCTTAGAAGCGCAGGGGGCCTACAATGAGCAGTTCTTC. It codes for CASSLEAQGAYNEQFF.

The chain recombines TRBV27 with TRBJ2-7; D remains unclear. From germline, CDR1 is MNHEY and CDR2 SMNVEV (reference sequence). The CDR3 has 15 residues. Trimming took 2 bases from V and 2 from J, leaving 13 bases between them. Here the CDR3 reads CASSLSSGGTYEQYF. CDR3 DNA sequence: TGTGCCAGCAGTTTAAGCTCGGGCGGTACCTACGAGCAGTACTTC.

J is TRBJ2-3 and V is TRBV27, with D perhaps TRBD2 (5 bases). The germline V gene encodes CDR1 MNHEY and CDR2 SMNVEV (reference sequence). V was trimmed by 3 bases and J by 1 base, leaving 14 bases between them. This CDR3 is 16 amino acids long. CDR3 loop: CASSLVPWGGTDTQYF. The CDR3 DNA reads TGTGCCAGCAGTTTGGTCCCCTGGGGAGGCACAGATACGCAGTATTTT.